The 21 T cell receptor beta chains presented below share a single source sample, sequenced in a study of T cells in women clearing cervical HPV infection. This table comes from immunoSEQ multiplex PCR, and its TCRdb copy is limited to in-frame clones, with some not included. This sample's table reports some 21,000 clones. Sequencing input: blood buffy coat. The receptors derive from a woman between 18 and 75 years old with a cervical HPV16 infection that either progressed to CIN3+ or cleared (not recorded which).

A remark on this clone: The CDR3 end falls 3 residues outside the read, so it is completed with the germline J gene. This rearrangement joins TRBV20-1 to TRBJ2-7, with 11 bases lining up with TRBD1. The germline CDR1 and CDR2 sequences are DFQATT and SNEGSKA (reference sequence). Trimming took 5 bases from V and 6 from J; bases not matched to a gene: 6. CDR3 size: 13 residues. The sequenced part of the CDR3 DNA is TGCAGTGCTTGGGACAGGGGGTTTGTCGAG. Residues: CSAWDRGFVE. The full CDR3 is CSAWDRGFVEQYF.

CDR3: CSARVGTAYEQYF. The CDR3 DNA, read in part, is TGCAGTGCTAGAGTCGGGACTGCTTACGAG. The chain links TRBV20-1 to TRBJ2-7; tentative D call: TRBD2 (6 bases). The read is 3 residues too short to cover the CDR3 end, so that end is filled in from the germline J gene. Trimming shortened V by 1 base and J by 4 bases, and 11 bases separated the two germline ends. The CDR3 spans 13 residues. Germline V gene lookup returns CDR1 DFQATT and CDR2 SNEGSKA (reference sequence).

Concerning this clone: The read gets to within 3 residues of the CDR3 end, and the germline J gene fills in the rest. The sample contains more than one DNA sequence encoding this CDR3. The chain employs TRBV10-3 and TRBJ1-2; maybe TRBD1 (6 bases). V was shortened by 0 bases and J by 1 base, with 18 bases between the two germline ends. CDR3 length equals 18 residues. Per germline, CDR1 ENHRY and CDR2 SYGVKD. The CDR3 loop is CAISESQGIGGGNYGYTF. The part of the CDR3 DNA that was read is TGTGCCATCAGTGAGTCCCAGGGGATTGGTGGAGGTAACTATGGC.

On this clone itself: The read ends 3 residues before the CDR3 terminus; that terminus is restored from the germline J gene. The rearrangement joins TRBV14 to TRBJ2-3; 8 bases fit TRBD2. CDR1 is SGHDN, CDR2 FVKESK, per germline. The CDR3 has 17 residues. Incomplete CDR3 DNA: TGTGCCAGCAGCCAAGAATTTAGCGGGAACCTCCAAGAGACG. Translating gives CASSQEFSGNLQET. The whole CDR3 sequence is CASSQEFSGNLQETQYF.

Note on this clone: The read stops 3 residues short of the end of the CDR3; the missing end is completed from the germline J gene. This chain uses TRBV5-4 with TRBJ2-2; tentative D call: TRBD2 (5 bases). This CDR3 has 15 amino acids. V gave up 3 bases and J gave up 7 bases, with 16 bases separating them. Germline lookup yields CDR1 SGHNT and CDR2 YYREEE (reference sequence). The part of the CDR3 DNA that was read is TGTGCCAGCAGCTGGGAACTAGTCGGCGGCGGGGAG. Translated: CASSWELVGGGE. The CDR3 reads in full as CASSWELVGGGELFF.

CDR3 bases read: TGCGCCAGCAGCTTTGTTCGGGAACTAGCGCTGATCACAGATACG. Its protein product is CASSFVRELALITDT. The full CDR3 sequence reads CASSFVRELALITDTQYF. This rearrangement joins TRBV5-1 to TRBJ2-3, with TRBD2 matching over 7 bases. The CDR3 end falls 3 residues outside the read, so it is completed with the germline J gene. The V and J ends lost 2 bases and 2 bases, in that order; junction bases with no gene match: 14. Germline assignment: CDR1 SGHRS and CDR2 YFSETQ. The CDR3 length is 18 residues.

Worth noting for this clone: The CDR3 goes on 3 residues after the read ends, and that part is filled in from the germline J gene. The chain joins TRBV7-2 to TRBJ2-1; 7 positions agree with TRBD2. V dropped 5 bases and J dropped 5; count of bases not matched to a gene: 6. The CDR3 has 14 amino acids. CDR1 is SGHTA, CDR2 FQGNSA, per germline. CDR3 loop: CASSRDYVDNEQFF. The CDR3 DNA, read in part, is TGTGCCAGCAGCCGGGACTATGTGGACAATGAG. Drawing the rest from reference TRBV7-2 and TRBJ2-1, the complete variable domain is GAGVSQSPSNKVTEKGKDVELRCDPISGHTALYWYRQSLGQGLEFLIYFQGNSAPDKSGLPSDRFSAERTGGSVSTLTIQRTQQEDSAVYLCASSRDYVDNEQFFGPGTRLTVL.

Turning to this clone: The read stops 3 residues short of the end of the CDR3; the missing end is completed from the germline J gene. The chain employs TRBV10-3 and TRBJ2-2; 8 bases map to TRBD1. The germline V gene encodes CDR1 ENHRY and CDR2 SYGVKD. This CDR3 comprises 14 residues. The CDR3 DNA, read in part, is TGTGCCATCAGTGATACAGGGGGAGGTTCACCG. Protein: CAISDTGGGSP. The full CDR3 protein is CAISDTGGGSPLFF.

As regards this clone: The CDR3 is cut off 3 residues early in the read; its end comes from the germline J gene. The chain couples TRBV5-4 to TRBJ2-3; D may be TRBD2 (5 bases). CDR1 is SGHNT and CDR2 is YYREEE in the germline V gene (reference sequence). The CDR3 has 14 amino acids. The CDR3 is CASSFEGLQETQYF. The sequenced CDR3 bases are TGTGCCAGCAGCTTCGAGGGCCTCCAAGAGACG. The variable domain in full, with the rest retrieved from reference TRBV5-4 and TRBJ2-3, is ETGVTQSPTHLIKTRGQQVTLRCSSQSGHNTVSWYQQALGQGPQFIFQYYREEENGRGNFPPRFSGLQFPNYSSELNVNALELDDSALYLCASSFEGLQETQYFGPGTRLTVL.

Points on this clone: Read data end 3 residues before the CDR3 end; the end is taken from the germline J gene. This rearrangement joins TRBV5-1 to TRBJ2-3, with 8 bases matching TRBD2. CDR1 SGHRS and CDR2 YFSETQ come from the germline V gene. J lost 4 bases, V lost 0 bases, and 7 bases had no gene match. The CDR3 sequence is 16 residues long. Incomplete CDR3 DNA: TGCGCCAGCAGCTTGGCTGGTAGCGGGACGGCAGATACG. Translated: CASSLAGSGTADT. The full CDR3 protein is CASSLAGSGTADTQYF.

As for this clone: The read halts 3 residues ahead of the CDR3 end, with the missing end drawn from the germline J gene. The chain employs TRBV7-3 and TRBJ1-1, with D possibly being TRBD1 (5 bases). V shed 5 bases and J shed 4 bases, with 20 bases lying between them. The CDR3 is made up of 16 amino acids. Germline CDR1 SGHTA, CDR2 FQGTGA. The sequenced part of the CDR3 DNA is TGTGCCAGCAGCCCGCAAGGGGTATTTGGTATCACTGAA. Its protein is CASSPQGVFGITE. The whole CDR3 region reads CASSPQGVFGITEAFF.

A remark on this clone: Coverage ceases 3 residues before the CDR3 finishes, and the germline J gene fills in the end. The genes are TRBV6-2 or TRBV6-3 and TRBJ1-2; maybe TRBD1 (5 bases). Between the trimmed V and J ends, which lost 5 bases and 4 bases, there was a span of 11 bases. The CDR3 is 13 amino acids. Germline lookup yields CDR1 MNHEY and CDR2 SVGEGT. The sequenced CDR3 bases are TGTGCCAGCAGTCTGACAGATTTCTATGGC. Its protein is CASSLTDFYG. In full, the CDR3 reads CASSLTDFYGYTF.

A note on this clone: With the read ending 3 residues before the CDR3 end, the germline J gene is used to fill in that end. The V gene is TRBV18, the J gene TRBJ2-3, with 14 bases aligning to TRBD2. Germline lookup yields CDR1 KGHSH and CDR2 LQKENI. The trim removed 8 bases at V and 5 bases at J, leaving 6 bases unmatched. The CDR3 runs 15 residues. This CDR3 is CASAGLAGDIDTQYF. The CDR3 DNA, read in part, is TGTGCCAGCGCGGGACTAGCGGGAGACATAGATACG.

Partial CDR3 DNA: TGTGCCAGCAGGGATACAGGGGGCGGTAATGAAAAA. Encoded protein: CASRDTGGGNEK. The CDR3 in full is CASRDTGGGNEKLFF. V and J are TRBV5-5 and TRBJ1-4; 9 nucleotides agree with TRBD1. The CDR3 is cut off 3 residues early in the read; its end comes from the germline J gene. V was clipped by 5 bases and J by 4 bases; unmatched bases: 6. The CDR3 runs to 15 residues. Germline V gene data show CDR1 as SGHKS and CDR2 as YYEKEE (reference sequence).

For this clone: Read sequence stops 3 residues before the CDR3 end, and the germline J gene provides the missing end. The V call is TRBV5-1, the J call TRBJ2-2, with D maybe TRBD1 (6 bases). Trimming shortened V by 4 bases and J by 1 base, and 14 bases separated the two germline ends. Looked up from germline, CDR1 is SGHRS and CDR2 is YFSETQ. The CDR3 consists of 16 residues. The CDR3 sequence is CASSHYREMNTGELFF. The covered CDR3 bases are TGCGCCAGCAGCCATTACAGGGAGATGAACACCGGGGAG.

The CDR3 bases that were read are TGTGCCAGCAGGCAAACAGGGAGGGGGAACACTGAA. It codes for CASRQTGRGNTE. The entire CDR3 is CASRQTGRGNTEAFF. This chain connects TRBV28 to TRBJ1-1, with D possibly TRBD1 on 6 matching bases. The sequenced fragment ends 3 residues before the CDR3 boundary, so the rest is inferred from the germline J gene. Germline V gene lookup returns CDR1 MDHEN and CDR2 SYDVKM. The CDR3 sequence is 15 residues long. Trimming pared 6 bases from V and 1 base from J, leaving 15 bases between.

Turning to this clone: The missing CDR3 end, 3 residues past where the read stops, is filled in from the germline J gene. At the DNA level, this CDR3 is encoded by other sequences in the same sample as well. V is TRBV18 and J is TRBJ2-5; 7 bases are shared with TRBD1. The germline gives CDR1 KGHSH, CDR2 LQKENI. The CDR3 is 16 residues long. Trimming took 3 bases from V and 5 from J; bases not matched to a gene: 12. The CDR3 DNA, read in part, is TGTGCCAGCTCACCCTGGACAGGTGGAGCCGCCGAGACC. Its protein is CASSPWTGGAAET. The full CDR3 reads CASSPWTGGAAETQYF.

With regard to this clone: A read error may account for a junction end that differs from germline. The CDR3 bases that were read are TGTGCTAGCAGCTTAGGAGCGGGGGGGCTTGGAGAGACC. Translation: CASSLGAGGLGET. The CDR3 reads in full as CASSLGAGGLGETQYF. This chain connects TRBV7-7 to TRBJ2-5, with TRBD2 matching over 10 bases. The CDR3 end falls 3 residues outside the read, so it is completed with the germline J gene. The length of the CDR3 is 16 residues. CDR1 and CDR2 from the germline V gene are SSHAT and FNYEAQ (reference sequence).

Notes on this clone: The read ends 3 residues shy of where the CDR3 ends; the end is completed using the germline J gene. The gene calls are TRBV10-3 and TRBJ2-5; 10 positions agree with TRBD1. CDR1 ENHRY and CDR2 SYGVKD come from the germline V gene. CDR3 length: 13 amino acids. After removal of 5 bases from V and 5 bases from J, the junction contained 2 bases not matched to a gene. CDR3 protein: CAISTDRGETQYF. Incomplete CDR3 DNA: TGTGCCATCAGTACGGACAGGGGGGAGACC.

A word on this clone: The sequence runs out 3 residues before the end of the CDR3; the remainder is reconstructed from the germline J gene. The V gene is TRBV5-4, the J gene TRBJ2-1, with D possibly matching TRBD2 (6 bases). V was cut by 1 base and J by 9 bases, with 11 bases left in between. The length of the CDR3 is 13 residues. CDR1 and CDR2 from the germline V gene are SGHNT and YYREEE (reference sequence). CDR3 sequence reads: CASSLSSGGEQFF. Partial CDR3 DNA: TGTGCCAGCAGCTTGTCCTCCGGGGGTGAG.

The covered CDR3 bases are TGTGCCAGTAGTCCCCGGGACAGACCTAAAGAGACG. Its translation is CASSPRDRPKET. The whole CDR3 sequence is CASSPRDRPKETQYF. The chain combines TRBV19 with TRBJ2-3; 7 bases are shared with TRBD1. The missing CDR3 end, 3 residues past where the read stops, is filled in from the germline J gene. The germline gives CDR1 LNHDA, CDR2 SQIVND (reference sequence). This CDR3 has 15 residues.